Listed below are T cell receptor beta chains from one sample, sequenced in a study of brain T cells in children with intractable seizures. Measured with immunoSEQ multiplex PCR; TCRdb has only the in-frame clones, and not every one. The top ten clones hold about 5.8% of a sample with 300,000 to 400,000 clones, about 93% of them seen once. Sequenced here: peripheral blood, sampled roughly 5 months after surgery. The receptors here all came from a boy under two years old with tuberous sclerosis and intractable seizures. Both conserved end residues are part of each CDR3. The order of the fields is V gene, clone size, D gene, J gene, CDR3 DNA, CDR3 protein. The D gene is left open where the match is weak. Clone size, where shown, is once, few, many, or a class for clones that have expanded.

V gene: TRBV27
clone size: .
D gene: .
J gene: TRBJ1-2
CDR3 DNA: TGTGCCAGCAGTCCGAGGGGTAGCTATGGCTACACCTTC
CDR3 protein: CASSPRGSYGYTF

V gene: TRBV2
clone size: .
D gene: .
J gene: TRBJ2-6
CDR3 DNA: TGTGCCAGCAGCGCCAACAGGGCTGGGGCCAACGTCCTGACTTTC
CDR3 protein: CASSANRAGANVLTF

V gene: TRBV12-3/TRBV12-4
clone size: .
D gene: .
J gene: TRBJ1-1
CDR3 DNA: TGTGCCAGCAGTTTAGGGGGGTTGGCGGGAGCTTTCTTT
CDR3 protein: CASSLGGLAGAFF

V gene: TRBV19
clone size: .
D gene: TRBD2
J gene: TRBJ2-1
CDR3 DNA: TGTGCCAGTAGTACGGGACTAGCGGGATATTACAATGAGCAGTTCTTC
CDR3 protein: CASSTGLAGYYNEQFF

V gene: TRBV10-2
clone size: .
D gene: TRBD1
J gene: TRBJ1-2
CDR3 DNA: TGCGCCGGAGGACAGGGGGGCAACTATGGCTACACCTTC
CDR3 protein: CAGGQGGNYGYTF

V gene: TRBV6-2/TRBV6-3
clone size: .
D gene: .
J gene: TRBJ1-1
CDR3 DNA: TGTGCCAGCAGTTATTCGACATCCTACAGCAGCCTGAACACTGAAGCTTTCTTT
CDR3 protein: CASSYSTSYSSLNTEAFF

V gene: TRBV5-6
clone size: .
D gene: TRBD1
J gene: TRBJ1-2
CDR3 DNA: TGTGCCAGCAGCTATTCTACCGGGACAGGGGTCTATGGCTACACCTTC
CDR3 protein: CASSYSTGTGVYGYTF

V gene: TRBV12-1
clone size: .
D gene: .
J gene: TRBJ2-2
CDR3 DNA: TGTGCCAGCAGCTTTGTAGCGGCGAACACCGGGGAGCTGTTTTTT
CDR3 protein: CASSFVAANTGELFF

V gene: TRBV19
clone size: few
D gene: .
J gene: TRBJ1-1
CDR3 DNA: TGTGCCAGTAGTATAGGTGGAGTGCCTGAAGCTTTCTTT
CDR3 protein: CASSIGGVPEAFF

V gene: TRBV6-5
clone size: once
D gene: .
J gene: TRBJ2-5
CDR3 DNA: TGTGCCAGCAATAAGGGGTACCAAGAGACCCAGTACTTC
CDR3 protein: CASNKGYQETQYF

V gene: TRBV15
clone size: .
D gene: .
J gene: TRBJ2-1
CDR3 DNA: TGTGCCACCAGCTACGGGGAGTCCTCCTACAATGAGCAGTTCTTC
CDR3 protein: CATSYGESSYNEQFF

V gene: TRBV3-1/TRBV3-2
clone size: .
D gene: .
J gene: TRBJ2-3
CDR3 DNA: TGTGCCAGCAGCCAAGGGCTAGCGAGCACCACAGATACGCAGTATTTT
CDR3 protein: CASSQGLASTTDTQYF

V gene: TRBV20-1
clone size: .
D gene: .
J gene: TRBJ2-7
CDR3 DNA: TGCAGTGTCGGAGCGCAGTACTTC
CDR3 protein: CSVGAQYF

V gene: TRBV7-2
clone size: .
D gene: TRBD2
J gene: TRBJ2-3
CDR3 DNA: TGTGCCAGCAGCTTAAGCGGGAGTCGGGGAGATACGCAGTATTTT
CDR3 protein: CASSLSGSRGDTQYF

V gene: TRBV5-5
clone size: .
D gene: TRBD1
J gene: TRBJ2-7
CDR3 DNA: TGTGCCAGCAGCTTGTACGTCGGGGTGACAGGGACCTACGAGCAGTACTTC
CDR3 protein: CASSLYVGVTGTYEQYF

V gene: TRBV4-1
clone size: .
D gene: TRBD1
J gene: TRBJ1-5
CDR3 DNA: TGCGCCAGCAGCCAAGTCTTGACAGGGAGATATAGCAATCAGCCCCAGCATTTT
CDR3 protein: CASSQVLTGRYSNQPQHF

V gene: TRBV9
clone size: .
D gene: .
J gene: TRBJ2-3
CDR3 DNA: TGTGCCAGCAGCGTAGATATGATAGATACGCAGTATTTT
CDR3 protein: CASSVDMIDTQYF

V gene: TRBV19
clone size: .
D gene: .
J gene: TRBJ2-3
CDR3 DNA: TGTGCCAGCACAGGGTCCCGCACAGATACGCAGTATTTT
CDR3 protein: CASTGSRTDTQYF

V gene: TRBV3-1/TRBV3-2
clone size: .
D gene: .
J gene: TRBJ2-1
CDR3 DNA: TGTGCCAGCAGCCAAGATCTTAGTGTAAATGAGCAGTTCTTC
CDR3 protein: CASSQDLSVNEQFF

V gene: TRBV30
clone size: .
D gene: .
J gene: TRBJ1-2
CDR3 DNA: TGTGCCTGGAGATGGGGGAGAGGTAGCAATGGCTACACCTTC
CDR3 protein: CAWRWGRGSNGYTF

V gene: TRBV10-1
clone size: .
D gene: .
J gene: TRBJ2-3
CDR3 DNA: TGCGCCAGCCCTGGGAGATCAGATACGCAGTATTTT
CDR3 protein: CASPGRSDTQYF

V gene: TRBV9
clone size: .
D gene: .
J gene: TRBJ1-2
CDR3 DNA: TGTGCCAGCAGCCTACAAGAGGGACCATACTATGGCTACACCTTC
CDR3 protein: CASSLQEGPYYGYTF

V gene: TRBV5-5
clone size: .
D gene: TRBD1
J gene: TRBJ2-7
CDR3 DNA: TGTGCCAGCAGCCCTGGGACAGAAAATCCCTACGAGCAGTACTTC
CDR3 protein: CASSPGTENPYEQYF

V gene: TRBV28
clone size: .
D gene: .
J gene: TRBJ2-1
CDR3 DNA: TGTGCCAGCAGACCTGGGTCCGAGTCCTACAATGAGCAGTTCTTC
CDR3 protein: CASRPGSESYNEQFF

V gene: TRBV6-5
clone size: .
D gene: .
J gene: TRBJ1-2
CDR3 DNA: TGTGCCAGCAGAGGCAGGGGCGGGGACTATGGCTACACCTTC
CDR3 protein: CASRGRGGDYGYTF

V gene: TRBV7-6
clone size: .
D gene: .
J gene: TRBJ1-2
CDR3 DNA: TGTGCCAGCAGCCCCGAAGCAGGAGACGGCTATGGCTACACCTTC
CDR3 protein: CASSPEAGDGYGYTF